Following are 3 T cell receptor beta chains from one sample sequenced in a study of T cells in Graves' hyperthyroidism and ophthalmopathy. RNA transcripts served as the template for amplifying TCR beta CDR3 regions. Carried out on the TCR CDR3, a first-round RT-PCR used the HTBI primer set. Each CDR3 protein is one row after TCRdb ran MiXCR on the multiplex PCR reads. The profile shows about 740,000 distinct CDR3 sequences, 14% of them singletons. What was sequenced was blood. These receptors originate from a woman aged 18-29 years with Graves' hyperthyroidism.

There are many counts of this clonotype. The chain links TRBV12-3 or TRBV12-4 to TRBJ2-7; D not certain. CDR3 length equals 14 residues. V was pared by 6 bases and J by 3 bases, with 15 bases between. The CDR3 bases are TGTGCCAGCAGCCCGGACGCGGATGGCTACGAGCAGTACTTC. This translates into CASSPDADGYEQYF.

This clonotype was counted a few times. This chain uses TRBV5-4 with TRBJ2-3; possible D gene TRBD2, 6 bases. CDR3 length equals 15 residues. Germline V CDR1 and CDR2: SGHNT, YYREEE (reference sequence). The V end lost 1 base, the J end lost 2 bases, and 11 bases lay between the germline ends. The CDR3 sequence: CASSLPGTATDTQYF. The CDR3 nucleotides read TGTGCCAGCAGCTTGCCTGGGACTGCCACAGATACGCAGTATTTT.

The V gene is TRBV5-4, the J gene TRBJ1-1; 7 bases line up with TRBD1. The germline CDR1 and CDR2 sequences are SGHNT and YYREEE (reference sequence). Trimming at V came to 0 bases and at J to 12 bases, leaving 11 bases not matched to a gene. The CDR3 has 14 residues. CDR3 amino acids: CASSLVGTEIRPFF. CDR3 DNA sequence: TGTGCCAGCAGCTTGGTGGGGACAGAAATTAGGCCTTTCTTT.